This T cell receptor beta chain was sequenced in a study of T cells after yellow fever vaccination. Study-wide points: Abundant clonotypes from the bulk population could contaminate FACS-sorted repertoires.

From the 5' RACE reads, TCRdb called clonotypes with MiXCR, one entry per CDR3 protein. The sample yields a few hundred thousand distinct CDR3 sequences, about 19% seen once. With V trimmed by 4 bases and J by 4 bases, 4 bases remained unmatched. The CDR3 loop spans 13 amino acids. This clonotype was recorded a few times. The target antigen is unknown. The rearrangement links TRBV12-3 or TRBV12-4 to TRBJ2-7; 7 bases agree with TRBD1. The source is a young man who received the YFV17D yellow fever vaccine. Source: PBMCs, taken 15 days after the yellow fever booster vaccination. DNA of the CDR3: TGTGCCAGCAGTTATCAGGGGGTGTACGAGCAGTACTTC. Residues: CASSYQGVYEQYF.